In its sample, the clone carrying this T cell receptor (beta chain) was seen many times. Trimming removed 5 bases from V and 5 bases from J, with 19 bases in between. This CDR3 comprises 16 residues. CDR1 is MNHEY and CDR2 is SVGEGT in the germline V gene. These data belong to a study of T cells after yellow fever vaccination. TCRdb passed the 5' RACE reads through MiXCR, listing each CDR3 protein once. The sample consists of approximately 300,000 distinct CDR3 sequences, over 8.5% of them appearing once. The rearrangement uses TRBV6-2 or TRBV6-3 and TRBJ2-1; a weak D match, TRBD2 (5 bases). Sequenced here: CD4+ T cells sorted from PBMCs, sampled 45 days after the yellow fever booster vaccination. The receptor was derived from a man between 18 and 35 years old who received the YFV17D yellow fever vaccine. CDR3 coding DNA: TGTGCCAGCAGTCCTTCCCGACGGGCGGGTCACAATGAGCAGTTCTTC. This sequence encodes CASSPSRRAGHNEQFF.